The sequence of this T cell receptor (beta chain) was determined in a study of T-cell reconstitution after alpha-beta-depleted transplantation in children. Unique molecular identifiers tagged the TCRbeta library. TCRdb reprocessed the PCR reads with MiXCR, giving one entry per CDR3 protein. The sample yields 490,000 or so distinct CDR3 sequences, approximately 13% seen once. This clonotype came up many times. This CDR3 region has 13 residues. Germline assignment: CDR1 SQVTM and CDR2 ANQGSEA. The V end lost 3 bases, the J end lost 7 bases, and 14 bases lay between the germline ends. The sequencing here drew on PBMCs from the stem cell graft donor, taken from the stem cell graft. The J gene is TRBJ2-3, the V gene TRBV29-1, with TRBD2 as a possible D gene (6 bases). The receptor was derived from a human donor who donated a stem cell graft to a child with combined immunodeficiency. Written as DNA, the CDR3 is TGCAGCGTTGAGCGGGGTGGGGAAAATACGCAGTATTTT. Amino acid sequence: CSVERGGENTQYF.